The T cell receptor beta chain described here comes from a study of T-cell reconstitution after alpha-beta-depleted transplantation in children. As it was prepared, the TCRbeta library received unique molecular identifiers. TCRdb re-called the PCR reads through MiXCR, storing one row per CDR3 protein. The sample holds approximately 800,000 distinct CDR3 sequences, approximately 15% seen once. This CDR3 is 16 amino acids long. V dropped 5 bases and J dropped 5 bases, with 21 bases sitting between them. Findings and limits, study-wide: Several hundred expanded graft clones reportedly supplied alpha-beta T cells about two months after transplant. After transplant, high TCRbeta diversity at day 60 in some patients arose from surviving recipient T cells and thymic progenitors.

For this clonotype: Its specificity is unknown.

The sequence was collected from a male patient aged 10-17 years who had a stem cell transplant for acute lymphoblastic leukemia, so the T cells may come from the graft donor. Sample: PBMCs, mostly from graft donor cells, taken 360 days after TCRalphabeta/CD19-depleted stem cell transplant. This chain uses TRBV12-3 or TRBV12-4 with TRBJ1-1; weak D call: TRBD1 (5 bases). CDR3 sequence (DNA): TGTGCCAGCAGTCTGGGACTTCTTCTTCCGAGGACTGAAGCTTTCTTT. This translates into CASSLGLLLPRTEAFF.